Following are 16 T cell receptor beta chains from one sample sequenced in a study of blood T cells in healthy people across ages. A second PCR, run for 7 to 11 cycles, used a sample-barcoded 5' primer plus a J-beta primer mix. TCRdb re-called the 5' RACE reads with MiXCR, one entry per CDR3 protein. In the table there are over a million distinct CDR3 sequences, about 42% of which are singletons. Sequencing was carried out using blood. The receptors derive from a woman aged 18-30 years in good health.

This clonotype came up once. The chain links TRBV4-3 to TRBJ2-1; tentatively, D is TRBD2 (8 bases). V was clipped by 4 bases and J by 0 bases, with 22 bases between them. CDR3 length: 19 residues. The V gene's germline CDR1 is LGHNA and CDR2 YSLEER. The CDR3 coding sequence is TGCGCCAGCAGCCTAGGGGGCCCACTAGCGGACCCCTCCTACAATGAGCAGTTCTTC. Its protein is CASSLGGPLADPSYNEQFF.

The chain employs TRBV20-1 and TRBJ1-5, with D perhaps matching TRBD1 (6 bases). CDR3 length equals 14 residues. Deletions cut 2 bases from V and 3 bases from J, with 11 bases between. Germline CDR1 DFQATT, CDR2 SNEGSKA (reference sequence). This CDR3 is CSARIRGYNQPQHF. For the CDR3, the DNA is TGCAGTGCTAGAATCAGGGGATACAATCAGCCCCAGCATTTT.

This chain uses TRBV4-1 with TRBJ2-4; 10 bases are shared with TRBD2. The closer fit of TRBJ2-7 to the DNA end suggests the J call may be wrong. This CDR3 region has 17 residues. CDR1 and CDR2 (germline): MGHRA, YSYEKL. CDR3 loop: CASSQPISGRTNYEQYF. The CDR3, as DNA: TGCGCCAGCAGCCAACCGATTAGCGGGAGGACCAACTACGAGCAGTACTTC.

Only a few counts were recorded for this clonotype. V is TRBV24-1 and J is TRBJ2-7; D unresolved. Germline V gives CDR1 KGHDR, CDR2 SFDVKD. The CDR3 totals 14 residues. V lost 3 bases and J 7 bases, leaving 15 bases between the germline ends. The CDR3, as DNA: TGTGCCACCAGTGATCCCCACTCCGGCAATGAGCAGTACTTC. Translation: CATSDPHSGNEQYF.

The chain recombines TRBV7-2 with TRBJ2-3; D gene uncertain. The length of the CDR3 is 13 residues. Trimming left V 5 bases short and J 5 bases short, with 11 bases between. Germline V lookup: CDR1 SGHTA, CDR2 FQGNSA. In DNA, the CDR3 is TGTGCCAGCAGCAAATCCCTAGAAGATACGCAGTATTTT. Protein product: CASSKSLEDTQYF.

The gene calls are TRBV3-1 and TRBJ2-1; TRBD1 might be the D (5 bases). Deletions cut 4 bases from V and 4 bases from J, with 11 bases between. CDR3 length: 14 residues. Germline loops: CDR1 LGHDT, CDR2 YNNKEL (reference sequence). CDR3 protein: CASSPGIIYNEQFF. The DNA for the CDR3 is TGTGCCAGCAGCCCAGGGATAATATACAATGAGCAGTTCTTC.

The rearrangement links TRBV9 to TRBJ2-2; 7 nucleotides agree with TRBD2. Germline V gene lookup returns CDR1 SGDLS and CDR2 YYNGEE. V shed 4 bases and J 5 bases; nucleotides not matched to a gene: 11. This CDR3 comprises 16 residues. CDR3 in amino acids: CASSPELGLVTGELFF. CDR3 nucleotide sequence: TGTGCCAGCAGCCCAGAGCTCGGACTAGTGACCGGGGAGCTGTTTTTT. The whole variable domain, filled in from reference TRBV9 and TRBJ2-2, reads DSGVTQTPKHLITATGQRVTLRCSPRSGDLSVYWYQQSLDQGLQFLIQYYNGEERAKGNILERFSAQQFPDLHSELNLSSLELGDSALYFCASSPELGLVTGELFFGEGSRLTVL.

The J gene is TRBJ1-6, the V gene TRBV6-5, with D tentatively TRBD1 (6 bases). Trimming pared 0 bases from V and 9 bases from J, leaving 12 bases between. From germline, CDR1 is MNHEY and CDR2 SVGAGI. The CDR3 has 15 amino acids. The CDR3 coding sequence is TGTGCCAGCAGTTACTCGAGGGGGGCGGCTTCACCCCTCCACTTT. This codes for CASSYSRGAASPLHF.

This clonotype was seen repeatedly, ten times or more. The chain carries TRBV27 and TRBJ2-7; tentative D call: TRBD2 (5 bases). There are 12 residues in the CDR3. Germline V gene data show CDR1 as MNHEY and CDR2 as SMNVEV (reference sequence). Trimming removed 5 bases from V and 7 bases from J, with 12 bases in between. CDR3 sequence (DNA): TGTGCCAGCAGTCGGACTGGCAATGAGCAGTACTTC. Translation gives CASSRTGNEQYF.

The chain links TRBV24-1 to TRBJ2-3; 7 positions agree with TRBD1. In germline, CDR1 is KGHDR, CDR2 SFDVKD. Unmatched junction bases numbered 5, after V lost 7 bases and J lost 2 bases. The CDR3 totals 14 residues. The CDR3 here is CATSRQGPTDTQYF. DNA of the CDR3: TGTGCCACCAGCCGACAGGGCCCCACAGATACGCAGTATTTT.

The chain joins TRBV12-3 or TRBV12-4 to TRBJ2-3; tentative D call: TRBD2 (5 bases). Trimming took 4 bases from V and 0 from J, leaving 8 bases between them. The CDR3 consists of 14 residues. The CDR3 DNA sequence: TGTGCCAGCAGTTGGCGGGTAAGCACAGATACGCAGTATTTT. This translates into CASSWRVSTDTQYF.

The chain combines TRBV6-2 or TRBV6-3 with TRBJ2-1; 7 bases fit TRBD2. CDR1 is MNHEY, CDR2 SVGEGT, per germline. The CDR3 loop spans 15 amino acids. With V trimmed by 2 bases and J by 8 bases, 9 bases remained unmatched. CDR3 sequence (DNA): TGTGCCAGCAGTTACCGGGGGGAGACCGTAGATGAGCAGTTCTTC. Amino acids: CASSYRGETVDEQFF.

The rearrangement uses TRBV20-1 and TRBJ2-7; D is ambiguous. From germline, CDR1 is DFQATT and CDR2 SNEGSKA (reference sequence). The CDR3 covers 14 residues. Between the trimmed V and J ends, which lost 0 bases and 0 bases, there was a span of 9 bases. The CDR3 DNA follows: TGCAGTGCTAGAGACCAGGAGAGCTCCTACGAGCAGTACTTC. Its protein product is CSARDQESSYEQYF.

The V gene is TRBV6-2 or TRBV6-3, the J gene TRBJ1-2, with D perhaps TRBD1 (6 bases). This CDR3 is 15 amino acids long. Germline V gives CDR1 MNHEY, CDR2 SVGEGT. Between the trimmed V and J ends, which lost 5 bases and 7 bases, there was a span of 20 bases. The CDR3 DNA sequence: TGTGCCAGCAGTCGGCGGGACAATGGAGTGGGTGGCTACACCTTC. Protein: CASSRRDNGVGGYTF.

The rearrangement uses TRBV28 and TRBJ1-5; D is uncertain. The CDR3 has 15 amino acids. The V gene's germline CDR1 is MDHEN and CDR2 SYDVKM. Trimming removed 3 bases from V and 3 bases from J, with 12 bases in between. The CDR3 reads CASSFRMDYNQPQHF. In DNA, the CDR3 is TGTGCCAGCAGTTTCAGGATGGATTACAATCAGCCCCAGCATTTT. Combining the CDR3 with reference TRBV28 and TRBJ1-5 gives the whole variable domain DVKVTQSSRYLVKRTGEKVFLECVQDMDHENMFWYRQDPGLGLRLIYFSYDVKMKEKGDIPEGYSVSREKKERFSLILESASTNQTSMYLCASSFRMDYNQPQHFGDGTRLSIL.

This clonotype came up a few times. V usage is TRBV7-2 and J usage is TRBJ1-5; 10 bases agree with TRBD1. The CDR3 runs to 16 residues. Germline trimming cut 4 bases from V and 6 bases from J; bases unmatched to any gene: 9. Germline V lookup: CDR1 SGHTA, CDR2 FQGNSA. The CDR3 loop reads CASSSTGGAGFQPQHF. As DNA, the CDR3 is TGTGCCAGCAGCTCGACAGGGGGCGCAGGTTTTCAGCCCCAGCATTTT. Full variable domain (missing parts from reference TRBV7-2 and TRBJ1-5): GAGVSQSPSNKVTEKGKDVELRCDPISGHTALYWYRQSLGQGLEFLIYFQGNSAPDKSGLPSDRFSAERTGGSVSTLTIQRTQQEDSAVYLCASSSTGGAGFQPQHFGDGTRLSIL.